What follows is one T cell receptor (beta chain) and its context. No cognate antigen has been identified for it. Base qualities are missing; no much larger clone stands one base away. This specimen belongs to a study of shared clonotypes between healthy human individuals (TCRdb year 2020). Regarding the study in general: The cohort included three men and two women between 18 and 49 years of age. To estimate repertoire size and how much clonotype sharing occurs between individuals, the study deeply sequenced the blood TCR repertoires of five healthy adults. Different laboratories and diverse techniques were used to prepare libraries and sequence TCR repertoires, to increase sequencing depth and limit assay-specific biases. Each donor's leukapheresis produced roughly between roughly 0.85 and 10 billion PBMCs.

The donors were healthy, HIV-negative adults with no recently reported acute infections or vaccinations. All donors were Caucasian adults living in Nashville, Tennessee, USA. For unsorted samples, about 90 million PBMCs were counted and genomic DNA was extracted with the QIAamp DNA Blood Mini kit. Blood was collected by leukapheresis, and PBMCs were isolated by Ficoll-Histopaque density gradient centrifugation and then cryopreserved in liquid nitrogen vapor phase. What the work shows at the level of the full study, not this receptor alone: Sampling was limited to blood, and TCR repertoires in tissue likely differ from TCR repertoires in blood. Based on pairwise subsampling, the degree of clonotype sharing among donors was expected to be affected by sequencing depth. Because the study included only a small number of donors, the genetic and exposure-history diversity represented was limited.

TCR CDR3 regions were amplified from genomic DNA by multiplex PCR using the deep immunoSEQ assay. Genomic DNA extracted from each cell subset was distributed evenly over all wells of several immunoSEQ 96-well plates, and each plate served as one replicate. For unsorted PBMC, each replicate PCR was loaded with around 300 ng genomic DNA, equivalent to roughly 31,000 T cell genomes. Ten immunoSEQ deep assay plates were used to sequence the unsorted PBMC genomic DNA. Purified libraries were measured with a Qubit 3.0 fluorometer, size-checked on a Bioanalyzer 2100, and measured again with the KAPA Library Quantification kit. A separate single-read 150-cycle Illumina NextSeq 550 flow cell was used to sequence each immunoSEQ 96-well plate. The authors processed their data as follows. Because the immunoSEQ output held only junctional sequences and lacked quality scores, the filtering could not match the filtering applied to full-length reads. Sequences were annotated with PyIR, a Python wrapper for IgBLAST v1.9, using IMGT germline references to assign V/J genes and CDR3. Reads were filtered out if the reads had weak V/J assignments (E-value above 1e-6), no CDR3, stop codons, out-of-frame junctions, or ambiguous translated residues. V3J clonotypes were defined as sequences sharing the same inferred V gene, J gene, and CDR3 amino acid sequence. To compute the percentage overlap between repertoires, the number of shared unique clonotypes was divided by the size of the smaller repertoire. RTK rarefaction, the Chao1 estimator, and Recon v2.1 estimates of unobserved clonotypes were used to assess repertoire richness. TCRdb provides this immuneACCESS table in a form limited to in-frame rearrangements. Some clones are lacking; in checked studies, under half of them reflect an unresolved V gene, and why the rest are absent is not known. V, J and clone size reflect that table, while D and trimming were determined from the DNA. Recorded for this sample are about 560,000 clones; around three quarters of them occurred a single time. The biggest ten clones account for about 11% of the sample.

This sequence was found in a woman between 40 and 50 years old in good health. Some clones in this sample may be carry-over from other donors' samples. Specimen: PBMCs.

Here the CDR3 is given as CASSGTGYLEQYF. In nucleotide form, the sequence is TGTGCCAGCAGTGGGACAGGGTATCTCGAGCAGTACTTC. This chain is built from TRBV25-1 and TRBJ2-7, with 8 middle bases fitting TRBD1. Per the germline V gene, MGHDK is the CDR1 and SYGVNS is the CDR2. The CDR3, cysteine through phenylalanine, is 13 amino acids long. Only the CDR3 region is kept as DNA, spanning 39 bases read in frame from base 1. For this chain, trimming is 4 bases at the V end and 6 bases at the J end, and the number of junction bases without a gene match is 5.